This TCR beta chain was sequenced for a study of OX40 agonist ivuxolimab in advanced cancers. The assay was immunoSEQ multiplex PCR, and TCRdb's table has in-frame clones only and misses some. This sample has fewer than 25,000 clones, with about 83% found just once. This CDR3 comprises 14 residues. After removal of 7 bases from V and 4 bases from J, the junction contained 6 bases not matched to a gene. Germline loops: CDR1 MNHEY, CDR2 SVGAGI. The V and J genes are TRBV6-5 and TRBJ1-2; the match to TRBD1 covers 10 bases. Source: CD4+ or CD8+ T cells sorted from blood, taken in a trial of the OX40 agonist ivuxolimab. The receptor comes from an adult with an advanced solid tumor such as melanoma, head and neck, liver or kidney cancer. In DNA, the CDR3 is TGTGCCAGCACCGGGACAGGGGCTGGCTATGGCTACACCTTC. Residues: CASTGTGAGYGYTF.